In this sample, the clone carrying this TCR beta chain turned up once. This specimen comes from a study of blood T cell repertoires in COVID-19. Whole-study context: Whether acute or convalescent, the COVID-19 samples came from the United States, Italy and Spain. T cells, B-cell-depleted T cells, or PBMCs provided the cDNA or gDNA that served as material.

Seattle's enrolled individuals joined amid active infection and were then monitored longitudinally. Trimming took off 2 bases at V and 3 bases at J, with 11 bases between the two ends. The CDR3 loop spans 14 amino acids. Germline lookup yields CDR1 SEHNR and CDR2 FQNEAQ (reference sequence). In the authors' workflow: Using reference gene primer amplification, nucleated cell counts were estimated. The repertoire was sequenced with immunoSEQ multiplex PCR; TCRdb's copy has only in-frame clones and lacks some. V, J and clone size derive from that table, while D and trimming were established from the DNA sequence. The sample lists roughly 380,000 clones, over 85% occurring once.

This receptor was obtained from a woman aged 60-75 years with COVID-19, enrolled during active disease. This chain links TRBV7-9 with TRBJ2-7, with D unresolved. The sequencing sample was made of peripheral blood. The CDR3 loop reads CASSLTVSNYEQYF. As DNA, the CDR3 is TGTGCCAGCAGCTTAACCGTCAGTAACTACGAGCAGTACTTC.